The clone carrying this TCR beta chain was seen repeatedly, ten times or more. Its antigen is as yet unknown. Amplified TCR beta CDR3 regions came from RNA transcripts. The HTBI primer set was used in a first-round RT-PCR of the TCR CDR3. Using its own MiXCR run on the multiplex PCR reads, TCRdb lists one record per CDR3 protein. Seen here are about 210,000 distinct CDR3 sequences, 15% to 20% observed once, and the top ten hold under 65%. Diagnosis rested on symptoms, serum thyroxine and TRAb, thyroid ultrasound, and orbital computed tomography. The data belong to a study of T cells in Graves' hyperthyroidism and ophthalmopathy. Notes on the study in general: Ophthalmopathy was distinguished from stable hyperthyroidism by 13 V-J signatures.

The clonotype was recovered from a man over 45 with Graves' hyperthyroidism. The sample was blood.

CDR3 nucleotides: TGTGCCAGCTCCGAGAGACTAGCGGGAGGGAATGAGCAGTTCTTC. Protein product: CASSERLAGGNEQFF. V gene TRBV12-3 or TRBV12-4 combines with J gene TRBJ2-1; 14 bases agree with TRBD2. The CDR3 is made up of 15 amino acids. V lost 8 bases to trimming and J lost 7 bases; unmatched junction nucleotides: 7.